Listed below are T cell receptor beta chains from one sample, sequenced in a study of T cell repertoires in cytomegalovirus infection. TCRdb processed the reads anew with MiXCR; each CDR3 protein has one entry. Of 740,000 or so distinct CDR3 sequences in the sample, about a third are singletons; the top ten hold 2.8%. Sequencing was performed on PBMCs. All receptors come from a human donor in good health (CMV status not recorded). Some clones in this sample may be carry-over from other donors' samples. CDR3s include the opening cysteine and the closing phenylalanine or tryptophan. A D gene is named only where the DNA matches it firmly. Clone size is shown for a subset of rows, as once, few, many or a class of expanded clone.

J,V,size,D,CDR3,DNA
TRBJ2-2,TRBV6-1,-,-,CASCATSESGELFF,TGTGCCAGCTGTGCAACGTCTGAGTCCGGGGAGCTGTTTTTT
TRBJ1-1,TRBV7-6,-,-,CASSYAVQGLSEAFF,TGTGCCAGCAGCTATGCCGTCCAGGGGCTTTCTGAAGCTTTCTTT
TRBJ2-2,TRBV12-3/TRBV12-4,few,-,CASSPSPGMGGELFF,TGTGCCAGCAGCCCTTCGCCAGGGATGGGCGGGGAGCTGTTTTTT
TRBJ2-6,TRBV27,few,-,CASTHLGAGANVLTF,TGTGCCAGCACCCACCTAGGCGCGGGGGCCAACGTCCTGACTTTC
TRBJ1-2,TRBV10-3,-,-,CATTGSPTDGYTF,TGTGCCACCACGGGATCCCCGACTGATGGCTACACCTTC
TRBJ1-1,TRBV5-1,-,-,CASSFTGYGTEAFF,TGCGCCAGCAGCTTTACAGGGTATGGGACTGAAGCTTTCTTT
TRBJ1-4,TRBV5-5,many,-,CASSSDTNSEKLFF,TGTGCCAGCAGCTCTGACACTAACTCCGAAAAACTGTTTTTT
TRBJ2-2,TRBV28,-,-,CASSLPASNTGELFF,TGTGCCAGCAGTTTACCAGCGTCGAACACCGGGGAGCTGTTTTTT
TRBJ1-1,TRBV6-1,-,-,CASSEAGPVGAFF,TGTGCCAGCAGTGAAGCGGGGCCAGTCGGAGCTTTCTTT
TRBJ2-1,TRBV7-9,-,TRBD2,CASSQGLALEDEQFF,TGTGCCAGCAGCCAGGGACTAGCATTAGAGGATGAGCAGTTCTTC
TRBJ1-1,TRBV5-5,-,-,CASSLRGGFGTEAFF,TGTGCCAGCAGCTTGCGGGGAGGCTTTGGCACTGAAGCTTTCTTT
TRBJ1-1,TRBV4-1,-,-,CASSHDIYTEAFF,TGCGCCAGCAGCCATGACATCTACACTGAAGCTTTCTTT
TRBJ1-1,TRBV12-3/TRBV12-4,-,-,CASRQDSEAFF,TGTGCCAGCAGACAAGACAGCGAAGCTTTCTTT
TRBJ1-5,TRBV6-1,many,-,CASGANSNQPQHF,TGTGCCAGTGGGGCCAATAGCAATCAGCCCCAGCATTTT
TRBJ2-7,TRBV4-1,-,-,CASSQETILADETINYEQYF,TGCGCCAGCAGCCAAGAAACGATACTAGCCGACGAGACTATAAACTACGAGCAGTACTTC
TRBJ2-3,TRBV7-6,-,-,CASSPDPFRSTDTQSF,TGTGCCAGCAGCCCCGACCCGTTTAGAAGCACAGATACGCAGTCTTTT
TRBJ1-4,TRBV6-2/TRBV6-3,-,TRBD1,CASSDRDRIYEKLFF,TGTGCCAGCAGCGACCGGGACAGGATTTATGAAAAACTGTTTTTT
TRBJ2-1,TRBV6-4,-,TRBD1,CASRDRTNNEQFF,TGTGCCAGCCGGGACAGGACAAACAATGAGCAGTTCTTC
TRBJ2-1,TRBV7-2,few,-,CASSLGEQENEQFF,TGTGCCAGCAGCTTAGGGGAGCAGGAGAATGAGCAGTTCTTC
TRBJ2-7,TRBV5-1,few,TRBD2,CASSKGVSGSYEQYF,TGCGCCAGCAGCAAGGGGGTTAGCGGGAGCTACGAGCAGTACTTC
TRBJ1-1,TRBV7-8,many,-,CASSPLGVAGTEAFF,TGTGCCAGCAGCCCACTCGGAGTGGCTGGCACTGAAGCTTTCTTT
TRBJ2-7,TRBV6-5,-,TRBD1,CSSGRQGYEQYF,TGTTCCAGCGGCCGACAGGGTTACGAGCAGTACTTC